This T cell receptor beta chain was sequenced during a study of blood T cell repertoires in COVID-19. From germline, CDR1 is MNHEY and CDR2 SMNVEV (reference sequence). The ends were cut back, 2 bases at V and 4 bases at J, with 7 bases in the middle. The CDR3 runs 13 residues. Authors' analysis steps: Estimated nucleated cell counts came from reference gene primer amplification. Some clones are missing from TCRdb's copy, which holds only in-frame ones; the method was immunoSEQ multiplex PCR. D and trimming were read from the DNA, whereas the V and J calls and clone size are those reported in that table. Altogether 200,000 to 250,000 clones are present, about 91% being singletons, with the ten largest covering 4.8%.

The chain carries TRBV27 and TRBJ2-3, with D tentatively TRBD2 (5 bases). The specimen was peripheral blood. The receptor was derived from a woman aged 40 to 50 with acute or convalescent COVID-19. CDR3 DNA sequence: TGTGCCAGCAGTTTAGTCGGGGCAGATACGCAGTATTTT. It specifies CASSLVGADTQYF.